This TCR beta chain derives from a study of CD8 T cells in ankylosing spondylitis. General study findings and limits: It was reported that disease-linked clones were significantly enriched in matched ankylosing spondylitis synovial fluid. Ankylosing spondylitis blood appeared to be characterized by a TCR beta motif of 8 or 9 highly homologous variants. Relatively scarce in peripheral blood, disease-linked clones were CD8+. Previously reported in reactive arthritis synovial fluid and blood were some of the motif variants.

This CDR3 has 13 amino acids. The V gene's germline CDR1 is DFQATT and CDR2 SNEGSKA (reference sequence). V dropped 5 bases and J dropped 8 bases, with 18 bases sitting between them. This clonotype appeared many times. What it binds is unknown. TCR beta libraries were made by quantitative 5'-RACE with molecular barcodes. TCRdb reprocessed the 5' RACE reads with MiXCR, giving one entry per CDR3 protein. The sample comprises fewer than 550,000 distinct CDR3 sequences, under 5.5% of which are singletons, and under 4.5% rests with the top ten. The chain has TRBV20-1 and TRBJ1-2; D is ambiguous. The receptor's source is a male donor with ankylosing spondylitis. The source material was blood, either unsorted or a sorted T cell fraction (not recorded which). CDR3 region: CSARRAARIGYTF. The CDR3 DNA reads TGCAGTGCTCGGCGGGCAGCCCGAATAGGCTACACCTTC.